These 3 T cell receptor beta chains came from one sample sequenced in a study of shared clonotypes between healthy human individuals (dated by TCRdb to 2020 to 2021). CD8 naive samples were CD45RO-negative cells positively selected for CCR7, giving a CD45RA+CCR7+ population that excluded TemRA cells. The library was generated by the immunoSEQ multiplex PCR assay. In TCRdb, the immuneACCESS table is reduced to in-frame sequences with V and J assigned. These tables do not hold every clone; where another copy was compared, an unresolved V gene accounts for under half, and the others remain unexplained. The table for this sample lists about 2 million clones; around 96% of them were counted only once. The top ten clones comprise 1% to 1.5% of the sample. Sequencing input: naive CD8+ T cells sorted from blood. The label giving this sample's cell subset or site can be read as: CD45RA+CCR7+. Receptor source: a man between 18 and 35 years old in good health.

The chain couples TRBV7-6 to TRBJ2-3, with D possibly being TRBD2 (6 bases). Trimming shortened V by 2 bases and J by 5 bases, and 8 bases separated the two germline ends. CDR3 length: 13 residues. CDR1 is SGHVS, CDR2 FNYEAQ, per germline. The CDR3 reads CASSLPGEDTQYF. As DNA, the CDR3 is TGTGCCAGCAGCTTACCGGGAGAAGATACGCAGTATTTT.

This clone was detected only once. This chain links TRBV21-1 with TRBJ1-5. TRBV21-1 is deemed a pseudogene. The CDR3 has 17 amino acids. Written as DNA, the CDR3 is TGTGCCAGCAGCAAACGTCCGATGGTTTATAGCAATCAGCCCCAGCATTTT. This codes for CASSKRPMVYSNQPQHF.

For the CDR3, the DNA is TGTGCCAGCAGCTTATCAGGGGGGGCCGATGAGCAGTTCTTC. Translated, it gives CASSLSGGADEQFF. The V and J genes are TRBV11-1 and TRBJ2-1, with D possibly being TRBD1 or TRBD2 (7 bases each). Deletions cut 2 bases from V and 8 bases from J, with 13 bases between. CDR1 is SGHAT, CDR2 FQDESV, per germline (reference sequence). The CDR3 runs 14 residues.